The 5 T cell receptor beta chains in this list originate from one sample, sequenced in a study of sequential checkpoint blockade in melanoma. Regarding treatment: randomized to nivolumab then ipilimumab (arm A) or the reverse (arm B). The table came from immunoSEQ multiplex PCR; TCRdb's copy has only in-frame clones and leaves some out. Found here are fewer than 7,000 clones, approximately 26% of them singletons; the top ten hold 9% to 10%. This sample comprised tumor tissue (inferred from file names), obtained from a patient given nivolumab and ipilimumab in sequence. The receptors here all came from a human donor with melanoma.

The chain links TRBV30 to TRBJ1-2; the D is unclear. V was shortened by 1 base and J by 7 bases, with 13 bases between the two germline ends. This CDR3 has 13 residues. Germline V gene sequence: CDR1 GTSNPN, CDR2 SVGIG (reference sequence). The CDR3 DNA follows: TGTGCCTGGAGTGGGACTCTAGGACGTGGCTACACCTTC. Translation gives CAWSGTLGRGYTF.

This chain links TRBV19 with TRBJ2-4; D is unclear. The CDR3 loop spans 14 amino acids. Germline V lookup: CDR1 LNHDA, CDR2 SQIVND (reference sequence). V lost 3 bases and J 2 bases, leaving 8 bases between the germline ends. In DNA form, the CDR3 reads TGTGCCAGTAGTATCCGGGCGACCAAAAACATTCAGTACTTC. Encoded protein: CASSIRATKNIQYF.

This chain joins TRBV10-2 and TRBJ1-2; the match to TRBD1 covers 7 bases. The CDR3 is made up of 19 amino acids. Germline-derived CDR1 and CDR2 are WSHSY and SAAADI. Trimming cost V 7 bases and J 0 bases; bases outside gene matches: 20. The CDR3 spells CASTPLDVRGEASNYGYTF. DNA of the CDR3: TGCGCCAGCACCCCATTAGACGTCAGGGGGGAAGCCTCTAACTATGGCTACACCTTC.

The chain is built from TRBV4-1 and TRBJ1-4; the D gene is possibly TRBD1 (5 bases). Germline V CDR1 and CDR2: MGHRA, YSYEKL. This CDR3 has 15 residues. V was cut by 0 bases and J by 5 bases, with 10 bases left in between. The CDR3 region has the DNA TGCGCCAGCAGCCAAGAGCGACAGTACAATGAAAAACTGTTTTTT. Translation gives CASSQERQYNEKLFF.

V is TRBV9 and J is TRBJ2-2; D gene unclear. The V end was cut by 2 bases, the J end by 7 bases, with 9 bases between. Looked up from germline, CDR1 is SGDLS and CDR2 is YYNGEE. This CDR3 region has 13 residues. The CDR3 here is CASSVVFDGELFF. CDR3 DNA: TGTGCCAGCAGCGTTGTGTTTGACGGGGAGCTGTTTTTT.